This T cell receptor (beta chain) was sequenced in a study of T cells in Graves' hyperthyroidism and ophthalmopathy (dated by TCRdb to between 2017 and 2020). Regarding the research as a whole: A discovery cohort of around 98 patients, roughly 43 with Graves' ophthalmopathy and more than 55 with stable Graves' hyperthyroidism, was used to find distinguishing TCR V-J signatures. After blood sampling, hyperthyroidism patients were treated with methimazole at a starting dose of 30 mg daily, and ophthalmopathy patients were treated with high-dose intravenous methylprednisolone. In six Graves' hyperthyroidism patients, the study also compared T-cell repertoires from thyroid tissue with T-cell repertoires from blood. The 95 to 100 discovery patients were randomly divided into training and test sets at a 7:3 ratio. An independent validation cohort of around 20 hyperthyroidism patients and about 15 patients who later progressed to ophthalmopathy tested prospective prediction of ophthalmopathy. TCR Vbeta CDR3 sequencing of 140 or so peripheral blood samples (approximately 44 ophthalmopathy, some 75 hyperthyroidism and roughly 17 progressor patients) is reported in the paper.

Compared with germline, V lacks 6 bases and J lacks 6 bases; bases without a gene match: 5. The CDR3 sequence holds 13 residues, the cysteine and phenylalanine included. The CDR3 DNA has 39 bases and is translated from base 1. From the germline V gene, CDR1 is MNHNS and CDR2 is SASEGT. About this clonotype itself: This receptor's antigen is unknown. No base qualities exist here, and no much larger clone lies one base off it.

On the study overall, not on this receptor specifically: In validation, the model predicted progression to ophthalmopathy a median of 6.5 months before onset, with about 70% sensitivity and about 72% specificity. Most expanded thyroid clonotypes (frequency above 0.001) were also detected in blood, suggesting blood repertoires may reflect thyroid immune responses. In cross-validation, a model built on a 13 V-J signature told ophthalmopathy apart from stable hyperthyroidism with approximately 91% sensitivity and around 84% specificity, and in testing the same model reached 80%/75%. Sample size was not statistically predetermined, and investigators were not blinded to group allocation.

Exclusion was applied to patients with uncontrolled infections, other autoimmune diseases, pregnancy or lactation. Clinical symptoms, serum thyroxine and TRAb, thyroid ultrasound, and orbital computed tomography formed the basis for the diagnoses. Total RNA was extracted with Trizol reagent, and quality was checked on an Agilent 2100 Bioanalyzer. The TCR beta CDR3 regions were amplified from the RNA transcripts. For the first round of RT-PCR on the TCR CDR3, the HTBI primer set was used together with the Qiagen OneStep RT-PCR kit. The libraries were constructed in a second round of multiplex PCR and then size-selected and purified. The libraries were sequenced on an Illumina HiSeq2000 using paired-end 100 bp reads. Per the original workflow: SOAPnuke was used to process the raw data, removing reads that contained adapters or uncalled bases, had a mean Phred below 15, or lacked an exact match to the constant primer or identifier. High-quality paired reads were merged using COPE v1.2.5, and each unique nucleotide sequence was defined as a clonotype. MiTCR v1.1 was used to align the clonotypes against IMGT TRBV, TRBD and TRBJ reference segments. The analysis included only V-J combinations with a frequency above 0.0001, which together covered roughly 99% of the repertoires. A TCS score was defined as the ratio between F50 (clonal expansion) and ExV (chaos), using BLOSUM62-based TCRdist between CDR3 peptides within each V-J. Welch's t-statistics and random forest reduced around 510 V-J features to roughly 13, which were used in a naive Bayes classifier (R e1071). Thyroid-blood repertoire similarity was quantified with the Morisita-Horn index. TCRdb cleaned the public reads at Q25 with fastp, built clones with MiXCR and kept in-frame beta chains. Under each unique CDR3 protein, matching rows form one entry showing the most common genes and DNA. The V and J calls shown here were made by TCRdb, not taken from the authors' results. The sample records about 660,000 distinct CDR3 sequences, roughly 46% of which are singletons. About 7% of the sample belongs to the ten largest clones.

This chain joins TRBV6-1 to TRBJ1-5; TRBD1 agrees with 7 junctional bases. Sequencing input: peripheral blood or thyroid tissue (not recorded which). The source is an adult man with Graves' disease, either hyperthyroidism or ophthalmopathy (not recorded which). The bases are TGTGCCAGCAGGGAACAGGGGTCTCAGCCCCAGCATTTT. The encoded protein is CASREQGSQPQHF.